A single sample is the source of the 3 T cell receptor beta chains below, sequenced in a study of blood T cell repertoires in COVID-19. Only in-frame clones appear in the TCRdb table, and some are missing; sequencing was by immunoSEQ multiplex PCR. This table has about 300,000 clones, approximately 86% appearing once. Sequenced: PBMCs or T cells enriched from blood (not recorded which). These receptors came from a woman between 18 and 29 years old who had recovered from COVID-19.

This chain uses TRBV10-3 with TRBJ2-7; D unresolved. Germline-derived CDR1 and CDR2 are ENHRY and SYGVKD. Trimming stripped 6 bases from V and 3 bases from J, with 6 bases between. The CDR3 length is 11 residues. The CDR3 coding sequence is TGTGCCATCAGCGACAACTACGAGCAGTACTTC. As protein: CAISDNYEQYF.

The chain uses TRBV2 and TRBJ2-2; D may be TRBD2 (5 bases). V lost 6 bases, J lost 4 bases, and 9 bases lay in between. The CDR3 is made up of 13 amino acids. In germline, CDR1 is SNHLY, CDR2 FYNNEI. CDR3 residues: CASRKTSTGELFF. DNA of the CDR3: TGTGCCAGCAGGAAAACTAGCACCGGGGAGCTGTTTTTT.

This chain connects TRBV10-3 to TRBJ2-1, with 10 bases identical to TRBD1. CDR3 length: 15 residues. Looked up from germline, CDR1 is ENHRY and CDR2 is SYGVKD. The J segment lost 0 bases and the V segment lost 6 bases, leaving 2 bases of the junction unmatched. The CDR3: CAIRTGGFSYNEQFF. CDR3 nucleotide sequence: TGTGCCATCAGGACAGGGGGCTTCTCCTACAATGAGCAGTTCTTC.